This passage covers 22 T cell receptor beta chains from one sample sequenced in a study of T-cell memory formation after mild COVID-19. MiXCR, applied by TCRdb to the 5' RACE reads, yields one record per CDR3 protein. Among 180,000 or so distinct CDR3 sequences listed, 9.5% to 13% were seen once. The specimen sequenced was PBMCs or a T cell subset sorted from them (not recorded which). These receptors all come from a man younger than 35 who had mild COVID-19 (a few samples of this study predate the infection). Cell type and time point are not known.

With respect to this clonotype: A junction boundary mismatches the germline segment, possibly from a read error. This chain joins TRBV6-2 or TRBV6-3 and TRBJ1-5, with D possibly TRBD1 on 5 matching bases. Per germline, CDR1 MNHEY and CDR2 SVGEGT. The length of the CDR3 is 15 residues. The CDR3 is CASSYTLIPGQRDFF. In DNA, the CDR3 is TGTGCCAGCAGTTACACTCTAATTCCGGGTCAACGGGACTTTTTT.

The rearrangement joins TRBV6-6 to TRBJ2-5; 9 bases align to TRBD1. Germline V gene data show CDR1 as MNHNY and CDR2 as SVGAGI (reference sequence). The CDR3 runs to 14 residues. The trim removed 0 bases at V and 4 bases at J, leaving 0 bases unmatched. For the CDR3, the DNA is TGTGCCAGCAGTTACTCGACAGGGGGAGAGACCCAGTACTTC. Its protein is CASSYSTGGETQYF.

This clonotype has a handful of counts. CDR3 coding DNA: TGTGCCAGCGGACGGGGCCGTTTGGGGCAAGAGACCCAGTACTTC. Translated, it gives CASGRGRLGQETQYF. This sequence joins TRBV12-3 or TRBV12-4 and TRBJ2-5; D might be TRBD1 or TRBD2, each matching 5 bases. Between the trimmed V and J ends, which lost 8 bases and 2 bases, there was a span of 18 bases. The CDR3 covers 15 residues.

V is TRBV2 and J is TRBJ1-5; 9 bases line up with TRBD1. In germline, CDR1 is SNHLY, CDR2 FYNNEI. The CDR3 is 14 amino acids. J gave up 7 bases and V 3 bases, and 4 bases lay outside the gene matches. The CDR3 here is CASSDRDRAQPQHF. The CDR3 DNA sequence: TGTGCCAGCAGTGACCGGGACAGGGCCCAGCCCCAGCATTTT. The whole variable domain, remainder taken from reference TRBV2 and TRBJ1-5, is EPEVTQTPSHQVTQMGQEVILRCVPISNHLYFYWYRQILGQKVEFLVSFYNNEISEKSEIFDDQFSVERPDGSNFTLKIRSTKLEDSAMYFCASSDRDRAQPQHFGDGTRLSIL.

Comment on this clonotype: Sequence at one end of the junction differs from germline and may be a read error. V and J are TRBV6-5 and TRBJ1-2, with D possibly matching TRBD1 (5 bases). The CDR3 extends over 12 amino acids. Germline assignment: CDR1 MNHEY and CDR2 SVGAGI. CDR3 sequence: CASSAGLHGYAF. The CDR3 region has the DNA TGTGCCAGCAGCGCGGGGCTCCATGGCTACGCCTTC.

This clonotype was seen a handful of times. V and J are TRBV7-9 and TRBJ1-3; 7 nucleotides match TRBD1. V was pared by 4 bases and J by 2 bases, with 2 bases of the junction left unmatched. Per the germline V gene, CDR1 is SEHNR and CDR2 is FQNEAQ (reference sequence). The CDR3 spans 14 residues. The CDR3 bases are TGTGCCAGCAGCTCACAGGGGCCTGGAAACACCATATATTTT. Translating it yields CASSSQGPGNTIYF.

The V and J genes are TRBV25-1 and TRBJ2-2; D gene uncertain. Trimming removed 1 base from V and 4 bases from J, with 4 bases in between. The CDR3 spans 13 residues. CDR1 MGHDK and CDR2 SYGVNS come from the germline V gene. CDR3 coding DNA: TGTGCCAGCAGTGAATTCGGCACCGGGGAGCTGTTTTTT. Translating gives CASSEFGTGELFF.

This clonotype was counted at least ten times. J is TRBJ2-5 and V is TRBV7-2; TRBD2 aligns across 8 bases. Unmatched junction bases numbered 7, after V lost 5 bases and J lost 5 bases. The V gene's germline CDR1 is SGHTA and CDR2 FQGNSA. This CDR3 comprises 14 residues. The CDR3: CASSLSGTRETQYF. The DNA for the CDR3 is TGTGCCAGCAGCCTCTCCGGGACTAGGGAGACCCAGTACTTC.

This clonotype appeared a few times. The chain couples TRBV7-8 to TRBJ1-3; D remains unclear. The CDR3 has 15 amino acids. The V and J ends lost 2 bases and 0 bases respectively, with 8 bases between them. Germline V gene sequence: CDR1 SGHVS, CDR2 FQNEAQ. CDR3 sequence (DNA): TGTGCCAGCAGCTTACGGAGGGTCTCTGGAAACACCATATATTTT. This encodes CASSLRRVSGNTIYF.

This clonotype showed up just a few times. The chain employs TRBV11-1 and TRBJ2-1, with 9 bases lining up with TRBD1. The CDR3 length is 17 residues. Germline V gene lookup returns CDR1 SGHAT and CDR2 FQDESV (reference sequence). With 4 bases clipped from V and 7 bases from J, the junction kept 14 bases outside the gene matches. The CDR3 here is CASSWEILGQGRNEQFF. The CDR3, as DNA: TGTGCCAGCAGCTGGGAAATTTTGGGACAGGGTCGGAATGAGCAGTTCTTC.

This clonotype came up a few times. The chain employs TRBV19 and TRBJ1-5; possibly TRBD1 for D (6 bases). CDR3 length: 14 amino acids. The V gene's germline CDR1 is LNHDA and CDR2 SQIVND (reference sequence). Deletions cut 5 bases from V and 9 bases from J, with 17 bases between. CDR3 coding DNA: TGTGCCAGTAGTTTGACAGGTGCTCACGGGCCCCAGCATTTT. Protein: CASSLTGAHGPQHF.

This clonotype was recorded at least ten times. V usage is TRBV6-5 and J usage is TRBJ2-7; a possible D gene is TRBD1 (6 bases). From germline, CDR1 is MNHEY and CDR2 SVGAGI. The CDR3 runs to 15 residues. V was pared by 0 bases and J by 0 bases, with 9 bases between. CDR3: CASSYSGGSSYEQYF. Written as DNA, the CDR3 is TGTGCCAGCAGTTACTCAGGGGGAAGCTCCTACGAGCAGTACTTC.

This clonotype came up a few times. The V and J genes are TRBV12-3 or TRBV12-4 and TRBJ1-1, with 7 bases identical to TRBD1. Germline trimming cut 7 bases from V and 3 bases from J; bases unmatched to any gene: 5. The CDR3 spans 13 residues. CDR3 sequence reads: CASTPQGDTEAFF. CDR3 bases: TGTGCCAGCACCCCTCAGGGGGACACTGAAGCTTTCTTT.

This chain links TRBV24-1 with TRBJ2-5; D is unclear. This CDR3 region has 12 residues. CDR1 is KGHDR, CDR2 SFDVKD, per germline. V was cut by 5 bases and J by 5 bases, with 8 bases left in between. CDR3 bases: TGTGCCACCAGTGGTTCAGGCGAGACCCAGTACTTC. It is translated as CATSGSGETQYF.

This clonotype has more than one count but fewer than ten. The chain is built from TRBV7-9 and TRBJ2-5; D tentatively fits TRBD1 or TRBD2 (5 bases each). Germline V gene sequence: CDR1 SEHNR, CDR2 FQNEAQ (reference sequence). The CDR3 covers 17 residues. The V end was cut by 1 base, the J end by 0 bases, with 15 bases between. As DNA, the CDR3 is TGTGCCAGCAGCTTAGACGGGGCCCTATTGTACCAAGAGACCCAGTACTTC. Protein: CASSLDGALLYQETQYF.

The V and J genes are TRBV12-5 and TRBJ2-7; 9 bases match TRBD1. Trimming removed 0 bases from V and 9 bases from J; junction bases left unmatched: 12. The CDR3 covers 16 residues. CDR1 is LGHNT and CDR2 is FRNRAP in the germline V gene. The CDR3 protein is CASGLVLNRGLIRQYF. CDR3 nucleotides: TGTGCTAGTGGTTTGGTACTGAACAGGGGGCTTATTCGGCAGTACTTC. The whole variable domain, filled in from reference TRBV12-5 and TRBJ2-7, reads DARVTQTPRHKVTEMGQEVTMRCQPILGHNTVFWYRQTMMQGLELLAYFRNRAPLDDSGMPKDRFSAEMPDATLATLKIQPSEPRDSAVYFCASGLVLNRGLIRQYFGPGTRLTVT.

This clonotype has a handful of counts. V is TRBV11-2 and J is TRBJ2-1; 8 bases map to TRBD2. The CDR3 is 19 residues long. V was clipped by 5 bases and J by 2 bases; unmatched bases: 17. The germline gives CDR1 SGHAT, CDR2 FQNNGV. The CDR3 nucleotides are TGTGCCAGCAGCCCACTATTATTGGGGACTAGTCGGCCCTACAATGAGCAGTTCTTC. Translated: CASSPLLLGTSRPYNEQFF.

This sequence joins TRBV5-1 and TRBJ1-5, with 8 bases aligning to TRBD1. The V gene end was trimmed by 0 bases and the J gene end by 2 bases; junction bases not matched to a gene: 1. Germline V gives CDR1 SGHRS, CDR2 YFSETQ. This CDR3 has 15 amino acids. The CDR3 region is CASSLVTGGNQPQHF. The CDR3 nucleotides read TGCGCCAGCAGCTTGGTGACAGGGGGCAATCAGCCCCAGCATTTT. The full variable domain, rest sourced from reference TRBV5-1 and TRBJ1-5, is KAGVTQTPRYLIKTRGQQVTLSCSPISGHRSVSWYQQTPGQGLQFLFEYFSETQRNKGNFPGRFSGRQFSNSRSEMNVSTLELGDSALYLCASSLVTGGNQPQHFGDGTRLSIL.

The CDR3 sequence: CASDRRLLTDTQYF. The DNA for the CDR3 is TGTGCCAGCGATCGCAGACTTCTCACAGATACGCAGTATTTT. This chain joins TRBV2 and TRBJ2-3; the D is unclear. The V end was cut by 8 bases, the J end by 2 bases, with 14 bases between. The CDR3 is 14 amino acids. Germline V gene data show CDR1 as SNHLY and CDR2 as FYNNEI.

This clonotype has only a few counts. The V gene is TRBV5-6, the J gene TRBJ2-7; D unresolved. CDR1 SGHDT and CDR2 YYEEEE come from the germline V gene. Trimming removed 1 base at V and 7 bases at J, with 12 bases between. The CDR3 consists of 13 residues. CDR3 DNA: TGTGCCAGCAGCTTGCGACAAGCGCAAGAGCAGTACTTC. Amino acid sequence: CASSLRQAQEQYF.

This clonotype occurred a few times. V is TRBV2 and J is TRBJ2-3, with 10 bases lining up with TRBD2. This CDR3 region has 14 residues. Trimming took 8 bases from V and 5 from J; bases not matched to a gene: 7. Germline V gene sequence: CDR1 SNHLY, CDR2 FYNNEI. The CDR3 nucleotides read TGTGCCAGCTGTCTAGCGGGGGTCGGAGATACGCAGTATTTT. Amino acids: CASCLAGVGDTQYF.

This chain uses TRBV7-2 with TRBJ2-5; 8 nucleotides match TRBD2. This CDR3 comprises 13 residues. From germline, CDR1 is SGHTA and CDR2 FQGNSA. The V gene end was trimmed by 6 bases and the J gene end by 5 bases; junction bases not matched to a gene: 5. The DNA of the CDR3 is TGTGCCAGCAGAGTGGCGGGGGGTGAGACCCAGTACTTC. Its translation: CASRVAGGETQYF.